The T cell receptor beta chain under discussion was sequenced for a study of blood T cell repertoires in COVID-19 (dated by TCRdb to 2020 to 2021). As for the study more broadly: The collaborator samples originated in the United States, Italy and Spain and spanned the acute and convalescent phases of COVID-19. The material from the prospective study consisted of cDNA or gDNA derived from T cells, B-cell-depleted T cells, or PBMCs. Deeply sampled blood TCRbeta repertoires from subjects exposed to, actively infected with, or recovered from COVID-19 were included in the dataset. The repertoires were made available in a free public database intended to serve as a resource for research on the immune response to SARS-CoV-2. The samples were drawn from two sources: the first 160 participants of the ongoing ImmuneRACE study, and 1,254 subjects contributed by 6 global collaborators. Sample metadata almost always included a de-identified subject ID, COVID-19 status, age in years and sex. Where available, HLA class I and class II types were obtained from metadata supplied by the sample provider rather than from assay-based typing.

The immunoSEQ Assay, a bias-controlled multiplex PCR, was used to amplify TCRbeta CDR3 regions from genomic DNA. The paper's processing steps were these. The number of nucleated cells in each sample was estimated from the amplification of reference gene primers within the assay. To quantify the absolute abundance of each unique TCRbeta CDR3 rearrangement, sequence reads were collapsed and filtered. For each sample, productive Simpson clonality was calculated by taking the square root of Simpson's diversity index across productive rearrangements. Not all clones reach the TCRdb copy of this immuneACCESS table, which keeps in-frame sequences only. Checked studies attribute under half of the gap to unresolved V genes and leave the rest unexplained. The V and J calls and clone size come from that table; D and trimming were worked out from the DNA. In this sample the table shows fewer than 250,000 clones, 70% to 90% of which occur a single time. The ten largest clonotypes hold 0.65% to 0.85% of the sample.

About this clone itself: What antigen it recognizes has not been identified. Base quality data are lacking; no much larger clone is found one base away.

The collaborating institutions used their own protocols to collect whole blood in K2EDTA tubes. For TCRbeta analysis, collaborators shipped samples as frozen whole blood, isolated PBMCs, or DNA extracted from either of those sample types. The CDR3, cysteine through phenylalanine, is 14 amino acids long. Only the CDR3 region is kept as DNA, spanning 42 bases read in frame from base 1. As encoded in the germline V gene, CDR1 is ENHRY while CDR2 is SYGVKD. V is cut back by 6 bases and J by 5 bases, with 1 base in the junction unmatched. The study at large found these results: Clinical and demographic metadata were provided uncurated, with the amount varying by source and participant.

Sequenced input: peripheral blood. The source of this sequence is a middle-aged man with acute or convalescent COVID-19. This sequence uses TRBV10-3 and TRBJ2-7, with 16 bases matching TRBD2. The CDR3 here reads CAISGTSGGDEQYF. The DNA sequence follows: TGTGCCATCAGCGGGACTAGCGGGGGGGACGAGCAGTACTTC.